The present T cell receptor beta chain was sequenced within a study of identical twins. Study-wide findings and caveats: Within monozygotic twins, out-of-frame TCR alpha sharing was underestimated by the models. Invariant MAIT and iNKT cells could partly confound zero-insertion analyses. Insertion counts were lower in abundant cord blood beta clonotypes, a trend that memory repertoires did not show.

As concerns this clonotype: What it recognizes is unknown.

This CDR3 spans 16 amino acids. Between the trimmed V and J ends, which lost 5 bases and 8 bases, there was a span of 21 bases. MiXCR was run by TCRdb on the 5' RACE reads, yielding one entry per CDR3 protein. The table includes 690,000 or so distinct CDR3 sequences, over 8.5% detected once. These records were also assigned to another study, of yellow fever vaccine responses in identical twins.

Sequenced material: PBMCs. The chain is built from TRBV12-3 or TRBV12-4 and TRBJ1-4, with unresolved D. This clonotype was obtained from a woman younger than 30 in good health. As DNA, the CDR3 is TGTGCCAGCAGTCACAACCTGGACGGGCGACGGGAAAAACTGTTTTTT. Its translation: CASSHNLDGRREKLFF.